This T cell receptor beta chain was obtained from a study of cytomegalovirus exposure and HLA in healthy donors. A word on this clone: Its antigen is not identified.

Overall study findings and caveats: Sequencing likely caused a cluster of highly shared sequence variants. Information on immune exposure was restricted to one variable (CMV serostatus). TCR beta chains numbering more than 150 were designated cytomegalovirus-associated.

Trimming cost V 0 bases and J 2 bases, with 12 bases left between them. CDR3 length: 16 amino acids. From germline, CDR1 is SGHTA and CDR2 FQGNSA. 13 Jbeta primers and 60 Vbeta primers were used for the PCR. Produced via immunoSEQ multiplex PCR; TCRdb's table is partial and in-frame only. Of 150,000 or so clones in the sample, 80% to 90% were seen once. Material: PBMCs. The receptor was isolated from a woman younger than 30 in good health and CMV-seronegative. V and J are TRBV7-2 and TRBJ2-3; tentatively, D is TRBD2 (6 bases). As DNA, the CDR3 is TGTGCCAGCAGCTTAGCGCTAGCGCAAGCCACAGATACGCAGTATTTT. Its protein is CASSLALAQATDTQYF. The complete variable domain, with remaining parts taken from reference TRBV7-2 and TRBJ2-3, reads GAGVSQSPSNKVTEKGKDVELRCDPISGHTALYWYRQSLGQGLEFLIYFQGNSAPDKSGLPSDRFSAERTGGSVSTLTIQRTQQEDSAVYLCASSLALAQATDTQYFGPGTRLTVL.